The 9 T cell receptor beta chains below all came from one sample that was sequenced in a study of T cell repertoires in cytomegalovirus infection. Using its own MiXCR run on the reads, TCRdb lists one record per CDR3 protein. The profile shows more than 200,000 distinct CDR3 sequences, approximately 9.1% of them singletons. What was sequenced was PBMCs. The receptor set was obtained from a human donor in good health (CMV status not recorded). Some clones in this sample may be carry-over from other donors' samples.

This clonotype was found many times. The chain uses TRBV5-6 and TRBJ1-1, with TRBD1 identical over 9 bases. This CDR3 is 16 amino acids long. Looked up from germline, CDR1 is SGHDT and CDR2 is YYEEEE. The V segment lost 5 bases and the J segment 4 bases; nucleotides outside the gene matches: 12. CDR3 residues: CASRLNPGQGVTEAFF. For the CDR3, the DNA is TGTGCCAGCAGATTAAACCCGGGACAGGGCGTCACTGAAGCTTTCTTT. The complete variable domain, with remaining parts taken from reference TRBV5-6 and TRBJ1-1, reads DAGVTQSPTHLIKTRGQQVTLRCSPKSGHDTVSWYQQALGQGPQFIFQYYEEEERQRGNFPDRFSGHQFPNYSSELNVNALLLGDSALYLCASRLNPGQGVTEAFFGQGTRLTVV.

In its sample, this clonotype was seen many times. The CDR3 coding sequence is TGTGCCAGCAGCTCCTCCGGACAGGGGCTCTACGAGCAGTACTTC. Protein product: CASSSSGQGLYEQYF. The chain employs TRBV7-2 and TRBJ2-7; 9 nucleotides agree with TRBD1. V lost 4 bases to trimming and J lost 3 bases; unmatched junction nucleotides: 7. Germline V CDR1 and CDR2: SGHTA, FQGNSA. The length of the CDR3 is 15 residues.

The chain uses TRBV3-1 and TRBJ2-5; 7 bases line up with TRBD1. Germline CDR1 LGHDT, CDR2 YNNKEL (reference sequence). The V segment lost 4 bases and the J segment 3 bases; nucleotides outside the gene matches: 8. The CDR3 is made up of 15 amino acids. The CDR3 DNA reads TGTGCCAGCAGCCTCCCCGGGACAGCCGAAGAGACCCAGTACTTC. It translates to CASSLPGTAEETQYF.

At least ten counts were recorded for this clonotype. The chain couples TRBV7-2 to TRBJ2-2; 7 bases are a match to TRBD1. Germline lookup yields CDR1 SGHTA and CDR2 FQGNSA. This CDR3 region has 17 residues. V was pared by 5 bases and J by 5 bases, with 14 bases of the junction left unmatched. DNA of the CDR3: TGTGCCAGCAGCCGAGACCTGACCTCAGGGGGAACCGGGGAGCTGTTTTTT. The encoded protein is CASSRDLTSGGTGELFF.

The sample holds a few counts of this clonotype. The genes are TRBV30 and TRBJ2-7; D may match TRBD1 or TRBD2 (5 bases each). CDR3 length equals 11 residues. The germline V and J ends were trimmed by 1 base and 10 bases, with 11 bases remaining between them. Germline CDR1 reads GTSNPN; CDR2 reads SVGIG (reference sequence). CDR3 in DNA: TGTGCCTGGAGTGAGAGGGGAAATCAGTACTTC. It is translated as CAWSERGNQYF.

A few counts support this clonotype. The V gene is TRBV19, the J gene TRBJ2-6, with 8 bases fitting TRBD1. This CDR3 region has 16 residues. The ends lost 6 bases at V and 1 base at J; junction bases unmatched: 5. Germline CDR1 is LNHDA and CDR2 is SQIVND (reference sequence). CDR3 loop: CASSSRDRSGANVLTF. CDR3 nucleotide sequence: TGTGCCAGTAGCTCCCGGGACAGGTCTGGGGCCAACGTCCTGACTTTC.

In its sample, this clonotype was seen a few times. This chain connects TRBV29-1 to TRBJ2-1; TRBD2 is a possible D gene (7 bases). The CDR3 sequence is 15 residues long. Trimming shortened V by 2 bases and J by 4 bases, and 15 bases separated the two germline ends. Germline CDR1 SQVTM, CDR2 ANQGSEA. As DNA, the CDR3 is TGCAGCGTTGAACGGGGCGGGGGCCAATACAATGAGCAGTTCTTC. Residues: CSVERGGGQYNEQFF.

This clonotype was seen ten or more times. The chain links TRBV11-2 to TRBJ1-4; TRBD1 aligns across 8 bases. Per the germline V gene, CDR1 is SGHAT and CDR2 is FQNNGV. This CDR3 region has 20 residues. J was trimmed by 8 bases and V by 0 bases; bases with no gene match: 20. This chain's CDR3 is CASSLEFVGRRAGGREKLFF. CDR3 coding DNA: TGTGCCAGCAGCTTAGAATTTGTTGGACGGAGGGCAGGGGGCCGAGAAAAACTGTTTTTT.

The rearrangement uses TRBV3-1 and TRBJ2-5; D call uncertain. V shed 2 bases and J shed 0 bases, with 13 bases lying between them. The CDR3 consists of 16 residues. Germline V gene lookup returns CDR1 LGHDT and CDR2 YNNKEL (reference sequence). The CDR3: CASSQNQLRYQETQYF. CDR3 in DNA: TGTGCCAGCAGCCAAAACCAACTCAGGTACCAAGAGACCCAGTACTTC.